This T cell receptor (beta chain) was captured in a study of T-cell memory formation after mild COVID-19. The CDR3 contains 12 residues. The V gene lost 1 base and the J gene lost 7 bases, with 8 bases spanning the gap. Germline V gives CDR1 SGHKS, CDR2 YYEKEE (reference sequence). MiXCR, applied by TCRdb to the 5' RACE reads, yields one record per CDR3 protein. This table has 250,000 to 350,000 distinct CDR3 sequences, approximately 15% appearing once. This receptor was identified in a man aged 18 to 35 who had mild COVID-19 (a few samples of this study predate the infection). Cell type and time point are not known. Sequencing was done on a sample of PBMCs or a T cell subset sorted from them (not recorded which). The V and J genes are TRBV5-5 and TRBJ1-1; unclear D gene. Here the CDR3 DNA reads TGTGCCAGCAGCTTGAGAGGGCTTGAAGCTTTCTTT. It encodes CASSLRGLEAFF.